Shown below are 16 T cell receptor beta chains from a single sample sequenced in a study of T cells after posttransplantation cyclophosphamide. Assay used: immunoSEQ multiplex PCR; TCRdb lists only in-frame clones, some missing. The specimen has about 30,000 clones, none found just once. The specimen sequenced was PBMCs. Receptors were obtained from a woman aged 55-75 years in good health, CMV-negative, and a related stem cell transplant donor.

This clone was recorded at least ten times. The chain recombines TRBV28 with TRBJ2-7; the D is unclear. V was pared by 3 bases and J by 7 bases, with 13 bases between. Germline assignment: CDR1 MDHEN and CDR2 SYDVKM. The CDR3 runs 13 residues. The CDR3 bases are TGTGCCAGCAGTTTTGAGTTTTCGGGTGAGCAGTACTTC. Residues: CASSFEFSGEQYF.

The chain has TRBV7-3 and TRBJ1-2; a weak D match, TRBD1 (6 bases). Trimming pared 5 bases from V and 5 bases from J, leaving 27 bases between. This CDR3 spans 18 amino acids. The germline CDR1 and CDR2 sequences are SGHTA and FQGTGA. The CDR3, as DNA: TGTGCCAGCAGCGCACAGGGCCCACATCTATTTAGAGGGTATGGCTACACCTTC. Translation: CASSAQGPHLFRGYGYTF.

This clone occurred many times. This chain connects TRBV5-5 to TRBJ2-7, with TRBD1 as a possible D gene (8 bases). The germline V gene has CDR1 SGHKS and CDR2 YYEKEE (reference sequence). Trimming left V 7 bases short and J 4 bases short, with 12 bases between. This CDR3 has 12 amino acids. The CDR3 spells CASDRGGYEQYF. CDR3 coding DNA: TGTGCCAGCGACAGGGGAGGGTACGAGCAGTACTTC.

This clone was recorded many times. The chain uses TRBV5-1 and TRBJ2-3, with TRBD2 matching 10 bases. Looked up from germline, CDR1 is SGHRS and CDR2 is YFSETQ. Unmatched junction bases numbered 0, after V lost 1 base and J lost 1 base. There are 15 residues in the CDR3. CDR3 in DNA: TGCGCCAGCAGCTTGACTAGCGGGGGCACAGATACGCAGTATTTT. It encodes CASSLTSGGTDTQYF.

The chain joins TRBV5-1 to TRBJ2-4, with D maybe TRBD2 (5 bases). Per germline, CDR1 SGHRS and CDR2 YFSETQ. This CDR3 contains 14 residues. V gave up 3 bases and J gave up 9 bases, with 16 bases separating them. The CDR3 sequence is CASSSGLAGTIQYF. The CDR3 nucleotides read TGCGCCAGCAGCTCCGGCCTAGCTGGAACCATTCAGTACTTC. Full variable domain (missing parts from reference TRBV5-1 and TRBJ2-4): KAGVTQTPRYLIKTRGQQVTLSCSPISGHRSVSWYQQTPGQGLQFLFEYFSETQRNKGNFPGRFSGRQFSNSRSEMNVSTLELGDSALYLCASSSGLAGTIQYFGAGTRLSVL.

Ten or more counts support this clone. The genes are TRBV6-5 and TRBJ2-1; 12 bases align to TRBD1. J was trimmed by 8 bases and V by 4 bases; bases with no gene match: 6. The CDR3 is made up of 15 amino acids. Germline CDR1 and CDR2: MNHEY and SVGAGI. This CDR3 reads CASSWRDRGRDEQFF. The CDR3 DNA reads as TGTGCCAGCAGTTGGAGGGACAGGGGGCGAGATGAGCAGTTCTTC.

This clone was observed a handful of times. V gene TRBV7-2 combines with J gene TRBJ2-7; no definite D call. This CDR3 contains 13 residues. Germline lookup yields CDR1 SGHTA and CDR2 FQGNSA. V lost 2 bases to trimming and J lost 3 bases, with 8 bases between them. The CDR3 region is CASSLNRGYEQYF. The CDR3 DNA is TGTGCCAGCAGCTTAAACAGAGGCTACGAGCAGTACTTC.

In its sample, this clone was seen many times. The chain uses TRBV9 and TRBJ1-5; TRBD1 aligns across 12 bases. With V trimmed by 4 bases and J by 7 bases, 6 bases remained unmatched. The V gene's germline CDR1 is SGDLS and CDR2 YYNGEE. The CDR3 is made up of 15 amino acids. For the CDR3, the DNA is TGTGCCAGCAGCCCCGGGACAGGGGGCCACCAGCCCCAGCATTTT. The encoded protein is CASSPGTGGHQPQHF. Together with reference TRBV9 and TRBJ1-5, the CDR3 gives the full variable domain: DSGVTQTPKHLITATGQRVTLRCSPRSGDLSVYWYQQSLDQGLQFLIQYYNGEERAKGNILERFSAQQFPDLHSELNLSSLELGDSALYFCASSPGTGGHQPQHFGDGTRLSIL.

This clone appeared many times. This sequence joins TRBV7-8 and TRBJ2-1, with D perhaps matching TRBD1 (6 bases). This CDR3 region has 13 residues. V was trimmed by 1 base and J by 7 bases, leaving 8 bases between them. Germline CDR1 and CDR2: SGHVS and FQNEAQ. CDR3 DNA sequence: TGTGCCAGCAGCTTAGACAGGGTGAATGAGCAGTTCTTC. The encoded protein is CASSLDRVNEQFF.

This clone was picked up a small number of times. Here the CDR3 DNA reads TGTGCCAGCAGCCCAGGGACAGGATATAACTATGGCTACACCTTC. Translating gives CASSPGTGYNYGYTF. The chain recombines TRBV7-2 with TRBJ1-2; TRBD1 matches at 8 bases. CDR1 and CDR2 (germline): SGHTA, FQGNSA. The CDR3 sequence is 15 residues long. V shed 5 bases and J 1 base; nucleotides not matched to a gene: 6.

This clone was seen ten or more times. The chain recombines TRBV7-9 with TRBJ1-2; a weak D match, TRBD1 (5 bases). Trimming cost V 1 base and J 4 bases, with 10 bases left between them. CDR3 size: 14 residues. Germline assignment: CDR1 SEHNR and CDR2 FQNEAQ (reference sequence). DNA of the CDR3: TGTGCCAGCAGCTTAGGGGGCAGCCTCTATGGCTACACCTTC. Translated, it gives CASSLGGSLYGYTF.

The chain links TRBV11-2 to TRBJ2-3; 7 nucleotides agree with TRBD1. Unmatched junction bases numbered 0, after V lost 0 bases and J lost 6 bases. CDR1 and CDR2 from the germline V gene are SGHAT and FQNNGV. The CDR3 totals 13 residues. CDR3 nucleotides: TGTGCCAGCAGCTTAGACAGGGGGGATACGCAGTATTTT. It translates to CASSLDRGDTQYF.

In DNA form, the CDR3 reads TGTGCCAGCAGCCGAGCGCCAGATACGCAGTATTTT. It specifies CASSRAPDTQYF. This chain joins TRBV11-2 and TRBJ2-3; D unresolved. The CDR3 covers 12 residues. Germline lookup yields CDR1 SGHAT and CDR2 FQNNGV. V gave up 5 bases and J gave up 4 bases, with 7 bases separating them.

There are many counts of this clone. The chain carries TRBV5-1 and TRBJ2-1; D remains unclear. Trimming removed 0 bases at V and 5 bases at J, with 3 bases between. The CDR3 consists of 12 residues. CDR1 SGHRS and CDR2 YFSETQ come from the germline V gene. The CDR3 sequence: CASSLVDNEQFF. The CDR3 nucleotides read TGCGCCAGCAGCTTGGTCGACAATGAGCAGTTCTTC.

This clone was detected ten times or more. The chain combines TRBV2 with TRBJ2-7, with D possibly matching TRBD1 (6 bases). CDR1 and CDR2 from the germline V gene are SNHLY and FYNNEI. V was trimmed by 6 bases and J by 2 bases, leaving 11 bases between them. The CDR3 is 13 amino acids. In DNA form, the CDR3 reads TGTGCCAGCAGCCGGGACAAAACCTACGAGCAGTACTTC. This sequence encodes CASSRDKTYEQYF.

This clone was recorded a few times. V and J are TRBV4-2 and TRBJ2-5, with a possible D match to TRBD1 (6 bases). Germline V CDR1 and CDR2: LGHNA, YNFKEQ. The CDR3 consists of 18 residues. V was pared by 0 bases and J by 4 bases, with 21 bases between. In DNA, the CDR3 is TGTGCCAGCAGCCAAGAATGGGGACGGGCAGGGGCAATAGAGACCCAGTACTTC. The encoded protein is CASSQEWGRAGAIETQYF.